A single TCR beta chain is shown here with its context. In terms of age and location, participants ranged from about 18 to 95 years and lived in under 30 US areas. These data originate in a study of blood T cell repertoires in COVID-19. The wider study: Sample material is recorded as cDNA or gDNA derived from T cells, B-cell-depleted T cells, or PBMCs.

Authors' analysis steps: By means of reference gene primer amplification, nucleated cell counts were estimated. Clones were read by immunoSEQ multiplex PCR, and TCRdb kept only the in-frame ones, dropping some. That table is the source of V, J and clone size, and D and trimming were worked out from the DNA. Of 40,000 to 55,000 clones in the sample, around 80% were seen once. Material: PBMCs or T cells enriched from blood (not recorded which). The TCR comes from a woman aged 45-59 years with acute COVID-19.

CDR3 DNA: TGTGCCAGCAGCTTGGGTAGGAGGCTAGGGTATGGCTACACCTTC. This translates into CASSLGRRLGYGYTF. This rearrangement joins TRBV7-9 to TRBJ1-2, with no clear D. Germline-derived CDR1 and CDR2 are SEHNR and FQNEAQ (reference sequence). V gave up 3 bases and J gave up 5 bases, with 16 bases separating them. The length of the CDR3 is 15 residues.